This is a list of T cell receptor beta chains from one sample in a study of Ad26.COV2.S vaccination and SARS-CoV-2 variants. Assay used: immunoSEQ multiplex PCR; TCRdb lists only in-frame clones, some missing. The table has some 390,000 clones, 80% to 90% seen once. The specimen was peripheral blood, collected in a trial of Ad26.COV2.S vaccine versus placebo. Receptors were obtained from a person aged 18 to 65 who received the Ad26.COV2.S COVID-19 vaccine or a placebo. The CDR3 runs from the conserved cysteine through the conserved F or W. D genes are given only for firm matches. Clone size, where shown, is once, few, many, or a class for clones that have expanded.

D gene: TRBD1
V gene: TRBV29-1
clone size: NA
J gene: TRBJ1-4
CDR3 protein: CSVSTGVATNEKLFF
CDR3 DNA: TGCAGCGTTAGTACAGGGGTAGCAACTAATGAAAAACTGTTTTTT

D gene: NA
V gene: TRBV2
clone size: NA
J gene: TRBJ2-3
CDR3 protein: CASKQDYSTDTQYF
CDR3 DNA: TGTGCCAGCAAACAGGACTATAGCACAGATACGCAGTATTTT

D gene: TRBD1
V gene: TRBV5-5
clone size: NA
J gene: TRBJ2-2
CDR3 protein: CASSPNRGRNTGELFF
CDR3 DNA: TGTGCCAGCAGCCCCAACAGGGGCCGTAACACCGGGGAGCTGTTTTTT

D gene: NA
V gene: TRBV7-2
clone size: NA
J gene: TRBJ2-7
CDR3 protein: CASSLTRLTYEQYF
CDR3 DNA: TGTGCCAGCAGCTTAACGCGGCTCACCTACGAGCAGTACTTC

D gene: NA
V gene: TRBV16
clone size: NA
J gene: TRBJ1-1
CDR3 protein: CASSLNPGGSTEAFF
CDR3 DNA: TGTGCCAGCAGCCTAAATCCGGGGGGGTCTACTGAAGCTTTCTTT

D gene: TRBD2
V gene: TRBV5-6
clone size: NA
J gene: TRBJ2-1
CDR3 protein: CASSSYGTSGTYEQFF
CDR3 DNA: TGTGCCAGCAGCTCATATGGGACTAGCGGTACATATGAGCAGTTCTTC

D gene: TRBD2
V gene: TRBV6-5
clone size: once
J gene: TRBJ2-5
CDR3 protein: CASSYWGGAQETQYF
CDR3 DNA: TGTGCCAGCAGTTACTGGGGAGGGGCACAAGAGACCCAGTACTTC

D gene: TRBD2
V gene: TRBV3-1/TRBV3-2
clone size: NA
J gene: TRBJ2-7
CDR3 protein: CASSQRGEYEQYF
CDR3 DNA: TGTGCCAGCAGCCAACGGGGGGAATACGAGCAGTACTTC

D gene: NA
V gene: TRBV5-5
clone size: NA
J gene: TRBJ1-1
CDR3 protein: CASSSGRWNTEAFF
CDR3 DNA: TGTGCCAGCAGCTCGGGACGGTGGAACACTGAAGCTTTCTTT

D gene: NA
V gene: TRBV6-5
clone size: NA
J gene: TRBJ1-1
CDR3 protein: CASTLGPVNTEAFF
CDR3 DNA: TGTGCCAGCACGCTGGGGCCGGTTAACACTGAAGCTTTCTTT

D gene: TRBD2
V gene: TRBV13
clone size: NA
J gene: TRBJ2-7
CDR3 protein: CASSLAREGIYEQYF
CDR3 DNA: TGTGCCAGCAGCTTAGCTCGGGAGGGGATCTACGAGCAGTACTTC

D gene: NA
V gene: TRBV29-1
clone size: NA
J gene: TRBJ1-2
CDR3 protein: CSGGRGRDTGGYTF
CDR3 DNA: TGCAGCGGTGGAAGAGGCCGGGACACGGGTGGCTACACCTTC

D gene: NA
V gene: TRBV2
clone size: NA
J gene: TRBJ1-4
CDR3 protein: CASSLGLPVGEKLFF
CDR3 DNA: TGTGCCAGCAGCCTGGGACTTCCCGTGGGGGAAAAACTGTTTTTT

D gene: NA
V gene: TRBV4-1
clone size: NA
J gene: TRBJ1-1
CDR3 protein: CASSPPRGGTEAFF
CDR3 DNA: TGCGCCAGCAGCCCGCCTAGAGGGGGCACTGAAGCTTTCTTT

D gene: NA
V gene: TRBV6-5
clone size: NA
J gene: TRBJ1-2
CDR3 protein: CVAGGYTTAGGYTF
CDR3 DNA: TGTGTCGCGGGAGGATACACTACTGCTGGTGGCTACACCTTC

D gene: TRBD1
V gene: TRBV7-2
clone size: NA
J gene: TRBJ2-7
CDR3 protein: CASSLGTGDEQYF
CDR3 DNA: TGTGCCAGCAGCTTAGGGACAGGGGACGAGCAGTACTTC

D gene: TRBD1
V gene: TRBV5-6
clone size: NA
J gene: TRBJ1-2
CDR3 protein: CASSLADRDYGYTF
CDR3 DNA: TGTGCCAGCAGCTTGGCCGACAGGGACTATGGCTACACCTTC

D gene: TRBD1
V gene: TRBV7-8
clone size: NA
J gene: TRBJ1-5
CDR3 protein: CASSWTGDSNQPQHF
CDR3 DNA: TGTGCCAGCAGCTGGACAGGGGACAGCAATCAGCCCCAGCATTTT

D gene: TRBD1
V gene: TRBV27
clone size: NA
J gene: TRBJ1-2
CDR3 protein: CASSGGQQDGYTF
CDR3 DNA: TGTGCCAGCAGTGGGGGACAGCAGGATGGCTACACCTTC

D gene: NA
V gene: TRBV18
clone size: NA
J gene: TRBJ1-3
CDR3 protein: CASSPKAGHYIPSGNTIYF
CDR3 DNA: TGTGCCAGCTCACCAAAGGCAGGACACTACATCCCATCTGGAAACACCATATATTTT

D gene: NA
V gene: TRBV24-1
clone size: NA
J gene: TRBJ1-5
CDR3 protein: CATSEMTSDQPQHF
CDR3 DNA: TGTGCCACCAGTGAGATGACTTCTGATCAGCCCCAGCATTTT

D gene: TRBD1
V gene: TRBV9
clone size: NA
J gene: TRBJ1-4
CDR3 protein: CASSPGQGVTNEKLFF
CDR3 DNA: TGTGCCAGCAGCCCGGGACAGGGGGTGACTAATGAAAAACTGTTTTTT

D gene: NA
V gene: TRBV6-1
clone size: NA
J gene: TRBJ1-5
CDR3 protein: CASSEGRESNQPQHF
CDR3 DNA: TGTGCCAGCAGTGAGGGGAGGGAGAGCAATCAGCCCCAGCATTTT

D gene: NA
V gene: TRBV6-5
clone size: NA
J gene: TRBJ1-1
CDR3 protein: CASSYSRSAPEAFF
CDR3 DNA: TGTGCCAGCAGTTACTCGAGATCTGCCCCTGAAGCTTTCTTT

D gene: NA
V gene: TRBV18
clone size: NA
J gene: TRBJ1-4
CDR3 protein: CASSLPGTALLNEKLFF
CDR3 DNA: TGTGCCAGCTCACTACCCGGGACGGCCCTACTTAATGAAAAACTGTTTTTT

D gene: NA
V gene: TRBV21-1
clone size: NA
J gene: TRBJ1-1
CDR3 protein: CASSSRSGTGGITEAFF
CDR3 DNA: TGTGCCAGCAGCTCCCGAAGCGGTACAGGGGGCATAACTGAAGCTTTCTTT

D gene: TRBD1
V gene: TRBV2
clone size: NA
J gene: TRBJ2-3
CDR3 protein: CASNRDRGTDTQYF
CDR3 DNA: TGTGCCAGCAACCGGGACAGGGGGACAGATACGCAGTATTTT

D gene: NA
V gene: TRBV11-2
clone size: NA
J gene: TRBJ1-2
CDR3 protein: CASSPRTDQSNYGYTF
CDR3 DNA: TGTGCCAGCAGCCCCCGGACAGACCAATCCAACTATGGCTACACCTTC

D gene: NA
V gene: TRBV5-5
clone size: NA
J gene: TRBJ2-1
CDR3 protein: CASSLGPGTYNEQFF
CDR3 DNA: TGTGCCAGCAGCTTAGGCCCGGGGACCTACAATGAGCAGTTCTTC

D gene: NA
V gene: TRBV6-4
clone size: NA
J gene: TRBJ1-2
CDR3 protein: CASSDSRTDNYGYTF
CDR3 DNA: TGTGCCAGCAGTGACTCTAGGACAGATAACTATGGCTACACCTTC

D gene: NA
V gene: TRBV18
clone size: once
J gene: TRBJ1-1
CDR3 protein: CASSPIDRTNTEAFF
CDR3 DNA: TGTGCCAGCTCACCCATAGACAGGACGAACACTGAAGCTTTCTTT

D gene: NA
V gene: TRBV4-3
clone size: once
J gene: TRBJ2-2
CDR3 protein: CASSQEVSLGELFF
CDR3 DNA: TGCGCCAGCAGCCAAGAAGTATCCTTAGGGGAGCTGTTTTTT

D gene: NA
V gene: TRBV6-5
clone size: NA
J gene: TRBJ1-5
CDR3 protein: CASSYADGYQPQHF
CDR3 DNA: TGTGCCAGCAGTTACGCCGACGGTTATCAGCCCCAGCATTTT

D gene: NA
V gene: TRBV6-5
clone size: NA
J gene: TRBJ2-3
CDR3 protein: CASRGGLTDTQYF
CDR3 DNA: TGTGCCAGTAGGGGGGGCCTCACAGATACGCAGTATTTT

D gene: NA
V gene: TRBV5-1
clone size: NA
J gene: TRBJ2-3
CDR3 protein: CASSSESTDTQYF
CDR3 DNA: TGCGCCAGCAGCTCAGAATCCACAGATACGCAGTATTTT

D gene: TRBD1
V gene: TRBV19
clone size: NA
J gene: TRBJ1-1
CDR3 protein: CASTPVGTESSTEAFF
CDR3 DNA: TGTGCCAGTACCCCGGTCGGGACAGAATCCTCCACTGAAGCTTTCTTT

D gene: NA
V gene: TRBV5-1
clone size: few
J gene: TRBJ2-2
CDR3 protein: CASSLESTGELFF
CDR3 DNA: TGCGCCAGCAGCTTGGAGAGCACCGGGGAGCTGTTTTTT

D gene: NA
V gene: TRBV7-9
clone size: NA
J gene: TRBJ1-6
CDR3 protein: CASSFEGDSPLHF
CDR3 DNA: TGTGCCAGCAGCTTCGAGGGAGATTCACCCCTCCACTTT